This TCR beta chain stems from a study of T cells in Graves' hyperthyroidism and ophthalmopathy. Study-wide results and caveats: The model predicted ophthalmopathy a median around seven months before onset. Most clonotypes expanded in thyroid above 0.001 were likewise present in blood.

A word on this clonotype: The antigen remains unidentified.

Regions amplified from RNA transcripts were the TCR beta CDR3 regions. A first-round RT-PCR of the TCR CDR3 used the HTBI primer set. TCRdb used MiXCR to reprocess the multiplex PCR reads, holding one entry per CDR3 protein. There are approximately 740,000 distinct CDR3 sequences in the sample; roughly 15% occur only once, and about 10% lies in the top ten. Trimming took 6 bases from V and 1 from J, leaving 21 bases between them. The CDR3 totals 17 residues. Germline lookup yields CDR1 MDHEN and CDR2 SYDVKM. Hyperthyroidism of Graves' type that showed no ophthalmopathy progression within 18 months was stable. Recently diagnosed hyperthyroidism of less than 2 months' duration affected patients aged 18 to 65.

The sample consisted of blood. The TCR was taken from a woman between 18 and 29 years old with Graves' hyperthyroidism. The V and J genes are TRBV28 and TRBJ1-1, with a tentative D call TRBD1 (5 bases). CDR3: CASRVGIHRRTNTEAFF. The CDR3 coding sequence is TGTGCCAGCAGAGTAGGAATCCACAGGAGAACGAACACTGAAGCTTTCTTT.